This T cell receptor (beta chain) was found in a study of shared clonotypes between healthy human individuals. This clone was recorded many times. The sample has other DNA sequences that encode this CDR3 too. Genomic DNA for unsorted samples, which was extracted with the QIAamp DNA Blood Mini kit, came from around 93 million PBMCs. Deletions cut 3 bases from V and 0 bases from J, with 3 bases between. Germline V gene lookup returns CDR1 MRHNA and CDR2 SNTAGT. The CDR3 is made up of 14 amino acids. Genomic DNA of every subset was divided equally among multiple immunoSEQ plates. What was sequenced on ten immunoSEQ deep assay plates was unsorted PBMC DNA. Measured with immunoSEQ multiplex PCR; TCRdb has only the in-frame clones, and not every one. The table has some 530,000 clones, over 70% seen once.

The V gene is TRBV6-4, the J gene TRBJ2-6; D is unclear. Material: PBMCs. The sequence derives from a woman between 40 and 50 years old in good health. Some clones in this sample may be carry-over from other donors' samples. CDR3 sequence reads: CASSEGSGANVLTF. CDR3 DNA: TGTGCCAGCAGTGAGGGCTCTGGGGCCAACGTCCTGACTTTC.